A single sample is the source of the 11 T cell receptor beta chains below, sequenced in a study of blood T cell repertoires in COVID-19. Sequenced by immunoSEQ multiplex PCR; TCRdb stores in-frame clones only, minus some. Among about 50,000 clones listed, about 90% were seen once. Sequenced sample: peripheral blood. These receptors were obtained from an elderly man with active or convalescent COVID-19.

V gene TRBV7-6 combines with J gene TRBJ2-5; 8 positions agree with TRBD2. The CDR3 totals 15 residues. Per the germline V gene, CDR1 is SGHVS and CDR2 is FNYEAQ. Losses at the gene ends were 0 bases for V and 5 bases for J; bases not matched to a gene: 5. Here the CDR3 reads CASSLATGGRETQYF. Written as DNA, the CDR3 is TGTGCCAGCAGCTTAGCCACGGGAGGGCGCGAGACCCAGTACTTC.

CDR3 residues: CASSYSQALYNEQFF. The CDR3, as DNA: TGTGCCAGCAGTTATAGTCAGGCGCTCTACAATGAGCAGTTCTTC. J is TRBJ2-1 and V is TRBV6-5; no firm D call. Trimming removed 3 bases from V and 3 bases from J, with 12 bases in between. This CDR3 has 15 amino acids. Per germline, CDR1 MNHEY and CDR2 SVGAGI.

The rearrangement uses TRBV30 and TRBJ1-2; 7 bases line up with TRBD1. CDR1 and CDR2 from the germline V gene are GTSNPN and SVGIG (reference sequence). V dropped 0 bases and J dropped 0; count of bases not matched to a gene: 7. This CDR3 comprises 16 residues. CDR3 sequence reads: CAWSVPGQAPNYGYTF. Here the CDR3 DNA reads TGTGCCTGGAGTGTCCCCGGACAGGCCCCTAACTATGGCTACACCTTC.

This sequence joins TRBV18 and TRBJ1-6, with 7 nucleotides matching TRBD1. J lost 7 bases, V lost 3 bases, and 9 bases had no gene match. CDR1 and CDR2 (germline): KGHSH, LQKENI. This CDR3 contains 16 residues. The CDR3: CASSPPSTTGNSPLHF. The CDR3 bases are TGTGCCAGCTCACCCCCCAGTACGACAGGGAATTCACCCCTCCACTTT.

CDR3 DNA: TGTGCCAGCAGCTTAGAGGGTTGGAGAGGTGAAAAACTGTTTTTT. Protein sequence: CASSLEGWRGEKLFF. This rearrangement joins TRBV11-2 to TRBJ1-4; D is unresolved. Per the germline V gene, CDR1 is SGHAT and CDR2 is FQNNGV. This CDR3 region has 15 residues. Trimming took off 0 bases at V and 7 bases at J, with 12 bases between the two ends.

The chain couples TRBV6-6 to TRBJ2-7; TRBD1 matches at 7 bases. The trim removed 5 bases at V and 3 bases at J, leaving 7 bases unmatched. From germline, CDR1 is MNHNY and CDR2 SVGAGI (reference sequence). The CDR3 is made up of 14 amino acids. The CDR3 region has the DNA TGTGCCAGCAGTCCACAGGGGTACAACTACGAGCAGTACTTC. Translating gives CASSPQGYNYEQYF.

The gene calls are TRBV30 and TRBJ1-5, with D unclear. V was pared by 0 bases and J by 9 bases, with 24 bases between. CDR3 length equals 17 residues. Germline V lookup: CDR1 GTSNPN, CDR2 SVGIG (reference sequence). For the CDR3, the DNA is TGTGCCTGGAGTGTACGTTTTGGTAGCGGTGGGCTTTGGCCCCAGCATTTT. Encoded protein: CAWSVRFGSGGLWPQHF.

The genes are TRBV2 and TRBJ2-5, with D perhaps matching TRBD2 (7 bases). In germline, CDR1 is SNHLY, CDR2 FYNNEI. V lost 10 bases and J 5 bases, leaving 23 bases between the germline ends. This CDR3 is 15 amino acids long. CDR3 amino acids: CATQEGGARLETQYF. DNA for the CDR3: TGTGCCACCCAAGAGGGGGGGGCCCGGTTGGAGACCCAGTACTTC.

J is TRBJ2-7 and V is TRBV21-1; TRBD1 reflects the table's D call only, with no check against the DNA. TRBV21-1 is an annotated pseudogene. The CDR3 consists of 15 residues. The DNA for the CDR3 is TGTGCCAGCAGCAAGAGAAGCAGGGTAGGCAACGAGCAGTACTTC. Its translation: CASSKRSRVGNEQYF.

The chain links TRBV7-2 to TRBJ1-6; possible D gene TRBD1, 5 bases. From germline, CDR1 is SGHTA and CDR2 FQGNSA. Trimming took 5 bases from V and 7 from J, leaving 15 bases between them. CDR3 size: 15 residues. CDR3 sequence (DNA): TGTGCCAGCAGCCCCCTCGGCGGGGCAAATTCACCCCTCCACTTT. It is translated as CASSPLGGANSPLHF. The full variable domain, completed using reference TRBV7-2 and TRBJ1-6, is GAGVSQSPSNKVTEKGKDVELRCDPISGHTALYWYRQSLGQGLEFLIYFQGNSAPDKSGLPSDRFSAERTGGSVSTLTIQRTQQEDSAVYLCASSPLGGANSPLHFGNGTRLTVT.

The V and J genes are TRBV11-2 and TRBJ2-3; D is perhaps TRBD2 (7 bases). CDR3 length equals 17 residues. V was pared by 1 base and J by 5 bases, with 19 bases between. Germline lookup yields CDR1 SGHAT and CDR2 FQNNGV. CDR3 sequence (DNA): TGTGCCAGCAGCTTAGGCCGTTTAGGGGGGGCGGGAGATACGCAGTATTTT. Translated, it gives CASSLGRLGGAGDTQYF.